Listed below are T cell receptor beta chains from one sample, sequenced in a study of cytomegalovirus exposure and HLA in healthy donors. This table comes from immunoSEQ multiplex PCR, and its TCRdb copy is limited to in-frame clones, with some not included. This table holds approximately 150,000 clones, about 66% found once. What was sequenced was PBMCs. The receptors come from a male donor in good health and CMV-seronegative. Each CDR3 is given with its conserved first and last residue. Fields, in order: clone size, V gene, J gene, D gene, CDR3 DNA, CDR3 protein. A D gene is named only where the DNA matches it firmly. Clone size, where shown, is once, few, many, or a class for clones that have expanded.

.	TRBV18	TRBJ1-5	.	TGTGCCAGCTCACCTTCGACAGGCGGCAATCAGCCCCAGCATTTT	CASSPSTGGNQPQHF
.	TRBV13	TRBJ1-2	TRBD1	TGTGCCAGCCGACGACAGGGGGCAGGATATGGCTACACCTTC	CASRRQGAGYGYTF
.	TRBV7-3	TRBJ2-6	.	TGTGCCAGCAGCCCCCTATTTGCCAACGTCCTGACTTTC	CASSPLFANVLTF
few	TRBV5-4	TRBJ2-7	TRBD1	TGTGCCAGCAGCACGACAGGGGGTTCCTACGAGCAGTACTTC	CASSTTGGSYEQYF
.	TRBV7-3	TRBJ1-6	TRBD1	TGTGCCAGCAGCCAAACAGGGGGGGATTCACCCCTCCACTTT	CASSQTGGDSPLHF
.	TRBV19	TRBJ1-4	TRBD1	TGTGCCAGTAGTACCTTGACAGGGGAAGATGAAAAACTGTTTTTT	CASSTLTGEDEKLFF
.	TRBV7-9	TRBJ1-1	TRBD1	TGTGCCAGCAGCCCCGTGACCCTGGACAGGGACCCTGAAGCTTTCTTT	CASSPVTLDRDPEAFF
.	TRBV6-1	TRBJ1-6	.	TGTGCCAGCAGTGAACAGCTTGTGGGCCTTTTATATAATTCACCCCTCCACTTT	CASSEQLVGLLYNSPLHF
once	TRBV5-4	TRBJ2-1	.	TGTGCCAGCAGCTCGCACGGGGGAGCCAACCTTAACAATGAGCAGTTCTTC	CASSSHGGANLNNEQFF
few	TRBV5-4	TRBJ2-3	TRBD2	TGTGCCAGCGCCGGGACTAGCGGGCGGGAGCAGGATACGCAGTATTTT	CASAGTSGREQDTQYF
few	TRBV30	TRBJ2-4	TRBD1	TGTGCCTGGAGTCCAGGGGGAAACATTCAGTACTTC	CAWSPGGNIQYF
.	TRBV30	TRBJ1-6	TRBD1	TGTGCCTGGAGTCAGGGACAGGGAGGCTCACCCCTCCACTTT	CAWSQGQGGSPLHF
.	TRBV18	TRBJ1-1	.	TGTGCCAGCTCACCAGCTGCGGGGTGGAACACTGAAGCTTTCTTT	CASSPAAGWNTEAFF
.	TRBV11-2	TRBJ2-2	TRBD1	TGTGCCAGCAGCTCGGGACAGGGGATCACCGGGGAGCTGTTTTTT	CASSSGQGITGELFF
.	TRBV13	TRBJ1-1	TRBD1	TGTGCCAGCAGAACCTACAGGGGGGGTTCGGCTGAAGCTTTCTTT	CASRTYRGGSAEAFF
few	TRBV7-3	TRBJ1-2	TRBD1	TGTGCCAGCAGCTTAAGGGGACAGCTTCCTGGAGGCTACACCTTC	CASSLRGQLPGGYTF
.	TRBV2	TRBJ1-5	.	TGTGCCAGCAGTACCTACAGGGCCAGCCAGCCCCAGCATTTT	CASSTYRASQPQHF
.	TRBV2	TRBJ1-4	.	TGTGCCAGCAGTGTTCAGGCAGGGATTAATGAAAAACTGTTTTTT	CASSVQAGINEKLFF
few	TRBV11-2	TRBJ2-1	TRBD1	TGTGCCAGCAGCCTAGACAGGGGACGCGAAATTGAGCAGTTCTTC	CASSLDRGREIEQFF
.	TRBV10-1	TRBJ1-5	.	TGCGCCAGCAGCGCAGACAGGAATCAGCCCCAGCATTTT	CASSADRNQPQHF
.	TRBV2	TRBJ2-6	.	TGTGCCAAGAAAGGGGCCAGGGTAGCTATCTCTGGGGCCAACGTCCTGACTTTC	CAKKGARVAISGANVLTF
.	TRBV27	TRBJ1-2	TRBD1	TGTGCCAGCAGTTGGGACAGAGAATATGGCTACACCTTC	CASSWDREYGYTF
.	TRBV18	TRBJ2-7	.	TGTGCCAGCTCACCGGACTCGAGGGCCTACGAGCAGTACTTC	CASSPDSRAYEQYF
.	TRBV15	TRBJ2-7	.	TGTGCCACCAGCCCCCGCCTTAGCTACGAGCAGTACTTC	CATSPRLSYEQYF
.	TRBV4-2	TRBJ2-2	.	TGTGCCAGCAGCCAAGAGCAGGGTGGCACCGGGGAGCTGTTTTTT	CASSQEQGGTGELFF
.	TRBV11-3	TRBJ2-5	TRBD1	TGTGCCAGCAGCTCACGCACGGGACAGGGGACAAGCGAGACCCAGTACTTC	CASSSRTGQGTSETQYF
.	TRBV7-9	TRBJ2-1	TRBD1	TGTGCCAGCAGCTTGACGGACAGGGCACCCTTCTTC	CASSLTDRAPFF
few	TRBV5-4	TRBJ1-6	TRBD1	TGCGCCAGCAGCCCCCAGGGGACAGAAAATTCACCCCTCCACTTT	CASSPQGTENSPLHF
.	TRBV19	TRBJ1-3	TRBD1	TGTGCCAGTCGGGGACAGGGAAGGCCAAACACCATATATTTT	CASRGQGRPNTIYF
.	TRBV29-1	TRBJ2-7	.	TGCAGCGTTCCGCGGGGGCAGGGGGCTGGTGAGCAGTACTTC	CSVPRGQGAGEQYF
few	TRBV7-3	TRBJ2-1	.	TGTGCCAGCAGCTTCTACGGGGGTAATGAGCAGTTCTTC	CASSFYGGNEQFF
.	TRBV10-3	TRBJ1-5	.	TGTGCCATAGGGACTCCCCAGGGTAACAATCAGCCCCAGCATTTT	CAIGTPQGNNQPQHF
few	TRBV30	TRBJ2-1	.	TGTGCCTGGAGCGGGTACAATGAGCAGTTCTTC	CAWSGYNEQFF
.	TRBV27	TRBJ2-3	TRBD2	TGTGCCAGCAGAAGGACTAGCGGGGGGGCGGCAGATACGCAGTATTTT	CASRRTSGGAADTQYF
.	TRBV27	TRBJ2-5	TRBD2	TGTGCCAGCAGTTTGACTAGCGGGGGGTTTATGGAGACCCAGTACTTC	CASSLTSGGFMETQYF
.	TRBV29-1	TRBJ2-7	TRBD2	TGCAGCGTTTGGGGGGCTAGCGGGGGGGACTACGAGCAGTACTTC	CSVWGASGGDYEQYF
few	TRBV2	TRBJ2-7	.	TGTGCCAGCAGTGTGGGTCCCTCCCAGGGGATCTACGAGCAGTACTTC	CASSVGPSQGIYEQYF
.	TRBV6-1	TRBJ2-7	TRBD1	TGTGCCAGCAGTTCGGGGACGGGACAGGGGTACGAGCAGTACTTC	CASSSGTGQGYEQYF
.	TRBV7-2	TRBJ2-5	.	TGTGCCAGCAGCTTGGCGGGCAGTGCTAACCAAGAGACCCAGTACTTC	CASSLAGSANQETQYF
once	TRBV2	TRBJ1-2	.	TGTGCCAGCGGTTTAGACGGGGCTAACTATGGCTACACCTTC	CASGLDGANYGYTF
.	TRBV30	TRBJ2-1	TRBD2	TGTGCCTGGAGGGGTGGGGCTAGCGGGGTTAGCTCCTACAATGAGCAGTTCTTC	CAWRGGASGVSSYNEQFF
.	TRBV4-1	TRBJ2-5	TRBD2	TGCGCCAGCAGCCAAGATGGTGGAGGGACTAGCGGTGAGACCCAGTACTTC	CASSQDGGGTSGETQYF